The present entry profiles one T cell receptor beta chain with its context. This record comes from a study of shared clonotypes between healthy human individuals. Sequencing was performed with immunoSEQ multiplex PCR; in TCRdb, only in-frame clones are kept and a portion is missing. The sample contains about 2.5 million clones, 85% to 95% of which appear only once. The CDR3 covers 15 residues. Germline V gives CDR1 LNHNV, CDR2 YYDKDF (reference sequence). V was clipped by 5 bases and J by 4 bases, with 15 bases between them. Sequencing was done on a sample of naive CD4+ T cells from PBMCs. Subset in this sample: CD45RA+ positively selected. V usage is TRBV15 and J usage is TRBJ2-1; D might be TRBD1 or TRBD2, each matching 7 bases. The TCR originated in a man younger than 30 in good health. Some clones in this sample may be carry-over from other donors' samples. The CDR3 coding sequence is TGTGCCACCAGCGCAGGGGGGGTGGGATACAATGAGCAGTTCTTC. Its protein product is CATSAGGVGYNEQFF.